This entry features one TCR beta chain sequence. Its antigen is unidentified. This entry is derived from a study of T-cell memory formation after mild COVID-19. Study overall: Each donor largely had its own TCR clusters.

Looked up from germline, CDR1 is MDHEN and CDR2 is SYDVKM. Trimming cost V 3 bases and J 2 bases, with 7 bases left between them. The CDR3 spans 13 residues. TCRdb redid the calling of the 5' RACE reads with MiXCR, one entry per CDR3 protein. The sample includes about 100,000 distinct CDR3 sequences, around 10% seen only once; the top ten take approximately 40%. The study's findings and limits: Some clones that responded were present in memory (sampled pre-infection), which suggests cross-reactive memory joined. SARS-CoV-2 specificity of second-wave clones peaking day 37 was unconfirmed.

This receptor was obtained from a man younger than 30 who had mild COVID-19 (a few samples of this study predate the infection). Cell type and time point are not known. The V gene is TRBV28, the J gene TRBJ1-1; no clear D gene. Sequencing input: PBMCs or a T cell subset sorted from them (not recorded which). CDR3 coding DNA: TGTGCCAGCAGTTTTAACCCTAACACTGAAGCTTTCTTT. Residues: CASSFNPNTEAFF.